The clone carrying this T cell receptor (beta chain) is large within its sample. Its antigen is unidentified. Thyroid surgery took place with no prior treatment in any patient. Original processing notes: To classify distant metastasis in papillary thyroid cancer, a model was built from CDR3 differences across clinicopathological groups. TCRdb re-processed the PCR reads through MiXCR. The V and J calls shown here were made by TCRdb, not taken from the authors' results. The sample includes roughly 42,000 clones, approximately 19% of them seen just once. In germline, CDR1 is LNHNV, CDR2 YYDKDF (reference sequence). This CDR3 spans 15 amino acids. Trimming cost V 5 bases and J 1 base, with 12 bases left between them. The data were obtained in a study of metastatic and nonmetastatic thyroid tumors. Study information: Peripheral blood and tumor or nodule samples from malignant and benign thyroid patients were compared.

Study-level points and caveats: When malignant thyroid tumors were compared with benign nodules, TCR beta diversity was reportedly significantly higher in the malignant tumors. This held in both blood and tumor samples.

The gene calls are TRBV15 and TRBJ1-3; D possibly corresponds to TRBD1 (6 bases). The receptor was derived from a female donor with papillary thyroid cancer or a benign thyroid nodule (not recorded which). Some clones in this sample may be carry-over from other donors' samples. The specimen sequenced was tumor tissue. CDR3: CATSRSRGSGNTIYF. CDR3 nucleotide sequence: TGTGCCACCAGCCGAAGCAGGGGTTCTGGAAACACCATATATTTT.